This T cell receptor (beta chain) was recovered during a study of post-analysis software for immune sequencing data (dated by TCRdb to the mid-2010s). About the investigation overall: Recorded disease courses included relapsing-remitting, secondary progressive and progressive-relapsing multiple sclerosis, with some patients lacking subtype annotation. Patient repertoires were compared against roughly 10 previously published healthy control repertoires from donors aged roughly 6 to 25 years. A subset of samples was prepared in parallel using single-end sample barcoding, then pooled and co-amplified after Illumina adapter ligation. On the study overall, not on this receptor specifically: Direct clustering with F measure revealed strong co-clustering of samples prepared in the same batch, which led to a batch-effect correction. Normalized Chao1 diversity was significantly lower in multiple sclerosis patients than controls, suggesting substantial peripheral T-cell clonal expansion. Significantly higher frequencies in patients than in controls were found for roughly 5 TRBV segments, including TRBV5-6, TRBV5-1 and TRBV20-1. The multiple sclerosis patient group was slightly younger than the control group.

CDR1 and CDR2 are read off the germline V gene (reference sequence) as LGHDT and YNNKEL. Reading from cysteine to phenylalanine, the CDR3 counts 13 amino acids. Only the CDR3 portion is preserved as DNA: 39 bases, with reading frame beginning at the first base. Library preparation used PCR. Instrument on record: Illumina HiSeq 2500. Unique molecular identifiers were incorporated into TCR beta cDNA libraries to reduce PCR and sequencing biases. Per 1 to 10 million input T cells, 500,000 or so cDNA molecules were obtained, such that each molecule approximated one T cell. The patient libraries were prepared and sequenced using the same protocol as the earlier healthy control dataset. Within a given batch, samples were prepared together, multiplexed and sequenced on the same HiSeq lane. The paper's data handling went like this. MIGEC handled the raw barcoded reads, throwing out single-read molecular identifier groups before consensus assembly and CDR3 extraction. Clonotype tables were post-analysed with VDJtools, normalizing diversity by down-sampling all datasets to the smallest sample size. To correct batch-related cross-sample contamination, repertoire overlap clustering matched CDR3 amino acid sequences but not nucleotide sequences. Through fastp at Q25 and MiXCR, TCRdb rebuilt clones from the public reads, retaining in-frame beta chains. Duplicate CDR3 protein sequences are folded into a single record with the most common DNA and genes. These V and J calls derive from TCRdb rather than the authors' analysis. This sample holds roughly 650,000 distinct CDR3 sequences; around 60% were observed only once. The ten largest clones represent about 10% of the sample.

To demonstrate the VDJtools post-analysis software, TCR beta repertoires were profiled from the peripheral blood of about a dozen young patients with multiple sclerosis. Multiple sclerosis patients were children and adolescents aged roughly 6 to 17 years. For this clonotype: Its binding antigen is unknown. Germline and junction disagree at one end, which may indicate a read error.

Sequencing was done on a sample of blood. The rearranged segments are TRBV3-1 and TRBJ2-3, with TRBD2 perhaps the D gene, on 7 matching bases. This receptor was identified in a girl aged 2-10 years with multiple sclerosis. The nucleotide sequence reads as follows: TGTGCCAGCAACCAAGGGGGGGTAGATACGCAGTATTTT. Translated, this is CASNQGGVDTQYF.